These 12 T cell receptor beta chains came from one sample sequenced in a study of T cells in Graves' hyperthyroidism and ophthalmopathy. Researchers took RNA transcripts and amplified the TCR beta CDR3 regions from them. With the HTBI primer set, the TCR CDR3 went through a first round of RT-PCR. TCRdb fed the multiplex PCR reads into MiXCR, producing one record per CDR3 protein. The table has around 540,000 distinct CDR3 sequences, roughly 16% seen once. The specimen was blood. The receptor source for this set is a young woman with Graves' ophthalmopathy.

This clonotype was seen at least ten times. The chain is built from TRBV28 and TRBJ2-7; maybe TRBD1 (5 bases). V dropped 5 bases and J dropped 4 bases, with 9 bases sitting between them. Germline V gene data show CDR1 as MDHEN and CDR2 as SYDVKM. This CDR3 has 12 amino acids. The CDR3 DNA sequence: TGTGCCAGCAGTACCACAGGATACGAGCAGTACTTC. It is translated as CASSTTGYEQYF.

The chain couples TRBV7-9 to TRBJ1-4; D not resolved. CDR1 is SEHNR, CDR2 FQNEAQ, per germline (reference sequence). Trimming shortened V by 2 bases and J by 8 bases, and 18 bases separated the two germline ends. This CDR3 comprises 16 residues. Here the CDR3 reads CASSLSDGAAREKLFF. In DNA form, the CDR3 reads TGTGCCAGCAGCTTAAGTGACGGAGCCGCTAGAGAAAAACTGTTTTTT. The variable domain in full, completed from reference TRBV7-9 and TRBJ1-4, reads DTGVSQNPRHKITKRGQNVTFRCDPISEHNRLYWYRQTLGQGPEFLTYFQNEAQLEKSRLLSDRFSAERPKGSFSTLEIQRTEQGDSAMYLCASSLSDGAAREKLFFGSGTQLSVL.

The chain recombines TRBV5-8 with TRBJ2-4; D possibly matches TRBD1 or TRBD2 (6 bases each). This CDR3 contains 16 residues. Germline CDR1 SGHTS, CDR2 YDEGEE. The V end was cut by 4 bases, the J end by 0 bases, with 14 bases between. The CDR3 sequence: CASSSKGGGAKNIQYF. CDR3 coding DNA: TGTGCCAGCAGCAGCAAAGGAGGGGGAGCCAAAAACATTCAGTACTTC. The entire variable domain, with the rest obtained from reference TRBV5-8 and TRBJ2-4, is as follows: EAGVTQSPTHLIKTRGQQATLRCSPISGHTSVYWYQQALGLGLQFLLWYDEGEERNRGNFPPRFSGRQFPNYSSELNVNALELEDSALYLCASSSKGGGAKNIQYFGAGTRLSVL.

The sample holds a few counts of this clonotype. The rearrangement links TRBV2 to TRBJ1-4; tentative D call: TRBD1 (6 bases). Between the trimmed V and J ends, which lost 7 bases and 3 bases, there was a span of 12 bases. CDR3 length equals 14 residues. Germline loops: CDR1 SNHLY, CDR2 FYNNEI. Here the CDR3 reads CASKGGTANEKLFF. CDR3 nucleotides: TGTGCCAGCAAGGGGGGGACTGCTAATGAAAAACTGTTTTTT.

The chain couples TRBV28 to TRBJ2-5, with 15 bases aligning to TRBD2. CDR1 and CDR2 from the germline V gene are MDHEN and SYDVKM. V gave up 3 bases and J gave up 2 bases; unmatched junction bases: 19. This CDR3 has 22 amino acids. The CDR3 nucleotides are TGTGCCAGCAGTTTCTCATCCGACAGCCGGACTAGCGGGAGGGCTAGGCAAGAGACCCAGTACTTC. As protein: CASSFSSDSRTSGRARQETQYF.

At least ten counts were recorded for this clonotype. The rearrangement joins TRBV30 to TRBJ2-3; D assignment may be TRBD1 or TRBD2 (6 bases each). The CDR3 is 12 amino acids. With 4 bases removed from V and 3 bases from J, the gap between germline ends came to 8 bases. Per germline, CDR1 GTSNPN and CDR2 SVGIG (reference sequence). This CDR3 is CAWTGATDTQYF. CDR3 bases: TGTGCCTGGACGGGGGCGACAGATACGCAGTATTTT.

This rearrangement joins TRBV14 to TRBJ2-1; D gene uncertain. The CDR3 runs to 16 residues. Trimming took off 2 bases at V and 1 base at J, with 12 bases between the two ends. The germline V gene has CDR1 SGHDN and CDR2 FVKESK. CDR3: CASSQIGQVSYNEQFF. In nucleotides, the CDR3 is TGTGCCAGCAGCCAAATCGGGCAGGTGTCCTACAATGAGCAGTTCTTC.

Only a few counts were recorded for this clonotype. J is TRBJ1-2 and V is TRBV6-1, with 7 bases matching TRBD1. The CDR3 is 16 residues long. The germline CDR1 and CDR2 sequences are MNHNS and SASEGT. With V trimmed by 2 bases and J by 3 bases, 9 bases remained unmatched. The CDR3 sequence is CASSERGTAIDYGYTF. For the CDR3, the DNA is TGTGCCAGCAGTGAAAGAGGGACAGCGATCGACTATGGCTACACCTTC.

Only one count was recorded for this clonotype. The chain couples TRBV28 to TRBJ2-3; 10 nucleotides align to TRBD2. The CDR3 contains 16 residues. Germline assignment: CDR1 MDHEN and CDR2 SYDVKM. The trim removed 3 bases at V and 0 bases at J, leaving 3 bases unmatched. In DNA, the CDR3 is TGTGCCAGCAGTTTTGGACTAGCGGATAGCACAGATACGCAGTATTTT. This codes for CASSFGLADSTDTQYF.

J is TRBJ2-5 and V is TRBV27; D is uncertain. The ends were cut back, 0 bases at V and 6 bases at J, with 8 bases in the middle. Germline CDR1 is MNHEY and CDR2 is SMNVEV (reference sequence). The CDR3 spans 13 residues. CDR3 loop: CASSLSQFQTQYF. In DNA, the CDR3 is TGTGCCAGCAGTTTATCGCAGTTTCAGACCCAGTACTTC.

The chain is built from TRBV6-6 and TRBJ1-4; D is uncertain. Germline V gene data show CDR1 as MNHNY and CDR2 as SVGAGI (reference sequence). This CDR3 region has 15 residues. V gave up 0 bases and J gave up 3 bases, with 8 bases separating them. In nucleotides, the CDR3 is TGTGCCAGCAGTTACTCAGGAGGATCTAATGAAAAACTGTTTTTT. This sequence encodes CASSYSGGSNEKLFF.

This clonotype occurred once. A much larger clone is a single base away; this may be a read error. The chain combines TRBV13 with TRBJ2-7; D could derive from TRBD1 or TRBD2 (6 bases each). Germline V CDR1 and CDR2: PRHDT, FYEKMQ (reference sequence). The CDR3 totals 16 residues. Trimming pared 5 bases from V and 2 bases from J, leaving 19 bases between. The CDR3 region is CASSPPRVRGAYEQYF. CDR3 in DNA: TGTGCCAGCAGCCCACCTCGGGTTAGGGGGGCCTACGAGCAGTACTTC.